This T cell receptor beta chain stems from a study of blood T cell repertoires in COVID-19. Across the study: COVID-19 samples from acute and convalescent phases originated in the United States, Italy and Spain. Sources were T cells, B-cell-depleted T cells, or PBMCs; the material itself was cDNA or gDNA.

In the authors' methods: Reference gene primers were amplified, and this amplification served to estimate nucleated cell counts. The table came from immunoSEQ multiplex PCR; TCRdb's copy has only in-frame clones and leaves some out. The V and J calls and clone size were taken over from that table, and D and trimming were inferred from the DNA. The data contain over 120,000 clones, approximately 84% of them singletons. J gave up 11 bases and V 4 bases, and 19 bases lay outside the gene matches. CDR3 length equals 17 residues. Germline values: CDR1 GTSNPN, CDR2 SVGIG (reference sequence). Sequencing was carried out using peripheral blood. This TCR came from a human donor with acute or convalescent COVID-19. The donor label of this sample is uncertain. This chain uses TRBV30 with TRBJ1-6; 8 positions agree with TRBD1. CDR3 loop: CAWTGVGGQQGGTPLHF. In DNA form, the CDR3 reads TGTGCCTGGACCGGTGTGGGGGGCCAACAGGGGGGCACACCCCTCCACTTT.